The 14 T cell receptor beta chains in this list originate from one sample, sequenced in a study of cytomegalovirus exposure and HLA in healthy donors. PCR was performed using 60 Vbeta and 13 Jbeta primers. The protocol was immunoSEQ multiplex PCR, while the TCRdb copy is restricted to in-frame clones and leaves out a portion. Of roughly 190,000 clones in the sample, nearly 80% were seen once. Sequencing was performed on PBMCs. The receptor source for this set is a female donor in good health and CMV-seronegative.

CDR3 sequence reads: CASRGLAGERYNEQFF. The DNA of the CDR3 is TGTGCCAGCAGGGGGCTAGCGGGGGAACGATACAATGAGCAGTTCTTC. The V call is TRBV2, the J call TRBJ2-1, with 10 bases identical to TRBD2. The V segment lost 6 bases and the J segment 4 bases; nucleotides outside the gene matches: 9. The CDR3 length is 16 residues. Per the germline V gene, CDR1 is SNHLY and CDR2 is FYNNEI.

The V gene is TRBV7-9, the J gene TRBJ2-3, with TRBD2 matching over 10 bases. The J segment lost 5 bases and the V segment lost 6 bases, leaving 5 bases of the junction unmatched. The CDR3 contains 14 residues. Germline-derived CDR1 and CDR2 are SEHNR and FQNEAQ (reference sequence). For the CDR3, the DNA is TGTGCCAGCAGGGTAGCGGGAGGAGGAGATACGCAGTATTTT. This gives the protein CASRVAGGGDTQYF.

V is TRBV5-5 and J is TRBJ1-3; TRBD1 matches at 8 bases. J was trimmed by 0 bases and V by 7 bases; bases with no gene match: 9. The CDR3 sequence is 16 residues long. Germline values: CDR1 SGHKS, CDR2 YYEKEE (reference sequence). The CDR3 sequence: CASSRSGQGSGNTIYF. In DNA form, the CDR3 reads TGTGCCAGCTCACGTAGCGGACAGGGCTCTGGAAACACCATATATTTT.

V is TRBV6-5 and J is TRBJ1-3, with 9 bases identical to TRBD1. J gave up 1 base and V 8 bases, and 3 bases lay outside the gene matches. The CDR3 extends over 14 amino acids. CDR1 MNHEY and CDR2 SVGAGI come from the germline V gene. CDR3 DNA: TGTGCCAGCCGGACAGGGGAATCTGGAAACACCATATATTTT. Protein: CASRTGESGNTIYF.

The chain uses TRBV27 and TRBJ2-5, with 8 bases matching TRBD1. Trimming cost V 5 bases and J 6 bases; bases outside gene matches: 8. Per the germline V gene, CDR1 is MNHEY and CDR2 is SMNVEV (reference sequence). This CDR3 is built from 14 residues. The CDR3 bases are TGTGCCAGCAGTATACGACAGGGGATGAAGACCCAGTACTTC. It yields the protein CASSIRQGMKTQYF.

This chain connects TRBV6-1 to TRBJ1-1, with no clear D. V lost 0 bases, J lost 9 bases, and 14 bases lay in between. The CDR3 has 14 amino acids. Germline V lookup: CDR1 MNHNS, CDR2 SASEGT. The DNA of the CDR3 is TGTGCCAGCAGTGAAGCGATCGAGGCCTTCAAAGCTTTCTTT. It codes for CASSEAIEAFKAFF.

This chain uses TRBV5-4 with TRBJ2-7; 10 nucleotides agree with TRBD2. Trimming removed 7 bases from V and 5 bases from J; junction bases left unmatched: 9. The CDR3 is 14 amino acids. The germline V gene has CDR1 SGHNT and CDR2 YYREEE (reference sequence). CDR3 nucleotides: TGTGCCAGCCGGACCGGGACTAGCGTCGACGAGCAGTACTTC. Residues: CASRTGTSVDEQYF.

In this sample, this clone turned up a few times. This chain links TRBV7-9 with TRBJ1-1, with 8 nucleotides matching TRBD1. The germline V gene has CDR1 SEHNR and CDR2 FQNEAQ (reference sequence). This CDR3 comprises 14 residues. The ends lost 3 bases at V and 9 bases at J; junction bases unmatched: 9. The CDR3 spells CASSFDGTGVQAFF. The CDR3 DNA sequence: TGTGCCAGCAGCTTCGACGGGACAGGAGTACAAGCTTTCTTT.

This clone was seen a single time. The chain has TRBV2 and TRBJ1-4, with D uncertain. From germline, CDR1 is SNHLY and CDR2 FYNNEI. Trimming took 6 bases from V and 3 from J, leaving 14 bases between them. The CDR3 sequence is 15 residues long. The CDR3 DNA sequence: TGTGCCAGCAGCAACTTCGGAGAGTCTAATGAAAAACTGTTTTTT. Residues: CASSNFGESNEKLFF.

As for this clone: Other DNA sequences in this specimen translate into the identical CDR3. V usage is TRBV5-4 and J usage is TRBJ1-1; no clear D gene. Germline CDR1 is SGHNT and CDR2 is YYREEE (reference sequence). With 0 bases removed from V and 0 bases from J, the gap between germline ends came to 3 bases. This CDR3 has 13 residues. The CDR3 DNA sequence: TGTGCCAGCAGCTTGGCAGTGAACACTGAAGCTTTCTTT. Its translation is CASSLAVNTEAFF.

V gene TRBV18 combines with J gene TRBJ2-3; 10 positions agree with TRBD2. The CDR3 is 17 residues long. The V gene end was trimmed by 4 bases and the J gene end by 5 bases; junction bases not matched to a gene: 12. The germline CDR1 and CDR2 sequences are KGHSH and LQKENI. CDR3: CASSRSSGSPRGDTQYF. CDR3 nucleotides: TGTGCCAGCTCACGGTCTAGCGGGAGTCCACGAGGAGATACGCAGTATTTT.

CDR3 DNA: TGCGCCAGCAGCCCTACAGCAATTGACCCGCCCCAGCATTTT. Protein product: CASSPTAIDPPQHF. V and J are TRBV4-1 and TRBJ1-5; no reliable D call. V was pared by 4 bases and J by 9 bases, with 16 bases between. CDR3 length: 14 residues. Germline CDR1 reads MGHRA; CDR2 reads YSYEKL.

This clone was observed a few times. This chain links TRBV7-9 with TRBJ1-6; tentative D call: TRBD1 (5 bases). Trimming removed 10 bases at V and 8 bases at J, with 18 bases between. The CDR3 runs to 14 residues. Germline V gene sequence: CDR1 SEHNR, CDR2 FQNEAQ (reference sequence). The CDR3 coding sequence is TGTGCCACCACCCGGGGGTTCTCGGATTCACCCCTCCACTTT. Its translation: CATTRGFSDSPLHF.

This clone was observed a few times. For the CDR3, the DNA is TGTGCTAGTGGCGGACGCTCTAGCGGGGGGCCAAGTACGCAGTATTTT. Amino acids: CASGGRSSGGPSTQYF. The chain couples TRBV12-5 to TRBJ2-3, with 11 bases aligning to TRBD2. The CDR3 totals 16 residues. The ends lost 6 bases at V and 8 bases at J; junction bases unmatched: 13. From germline, CDR1 is LGHNT and CDR2 FRNRAP.